This T cell receptor beta chain originates from a study of blood T cells in healthy people across ages. Study-wide results and caveats: Higher naive T cell percentage went strongly together with higher TCR beta diversity.

The authors ran a second PCR of roughly 6 to 12 cycles using a sample-barcoded 5' primer and a J-beta primer mix. TCRdb ran MiXCR on the 5' RACE reads and lists one entry per CDR3 protein. The sample shows about 720,000 distinct CDR3 sequences, roughly 25% of them seen only once. Germline values: CDR1 SGDLS, CDR2 YYNGEE. CDR3 length: 13 amino acids. Turning to this clonotype: Its antigen is as yet unknown. Germline and junction disagree at one end, which may indicate a read error.

This same sample was also taken into another study, of T cells of mothers and their children.

The sample was blood. The chain employs TRBV9 and TRBJ1-3; no firm D call. This sequence originates from a boy aged 10-17 years in good health. CDR3 sequence reads: CVSSGPPRNTIYF. In DNA, the CDR3 is TGTGTCAGCAGCGGACCACCGAGAAACACCATATATTTT.